Shown below are 30 T cell receptor beta chains from a single sample sequenced in a study of blood T cell repertoires in COVID-19. Here immunoSEQ multiplex PCR was the method, and the copy in TCRdb shows in-frame clones only, minus some. The repertoire holds approximately 210,000 clones, with almost 85% as singletons. Sequenced: peripheral blood. These receptors all stem from a woman aged 40-49 years with acute or convalescent COVID-19.

The V call is TRBV5-1, the J call TRBJ1-4, with a possible D match to TRBD1 (6 bases). Trimming took 0 bases from V and 6 from J, leaving 12 bases between them. The germline gives CDR1 SGHRS, CDR2 YFSETQ. The CDR3 is made up of 15 amino acids. The CDR3 sequence is CASSLGGGRDEKLFF. In nucleotides, the CDR3 is TGCGCCAGCAGCTTGGGCGGGGGGCGAGATGAAAAACTGTTTTTT.

The chain recombines TRBV5-5 with TRBJ2-2; a possible D gene is TRBD2 (5 bases). The V and J ends lost 0 bases and 0 bases respectively, with 9 bases between them. CDR1 is SGHKS and CDR2 is YYEKEE in the germline V gene (reference sequence). CDR3 length: 16 residues. The CDR3 loop reads CASSLVPGSNTGELFF. The CDR3 region has the DNA TGTGCCAGCAGCTTGGTTCCGGGATCGAACACCGGGGAGCTGTTTTTT. Using reference TRBV5-5 and TRBJ2-2 for the parts outside the CDR3, the full variable domain is DAGVTQSPTHLIKTRGQQVTLRCSPISGHKSVSWYQQVLGQGPQFIFQYYEKEERGRGNFPDRFSARQFPNYSSELNVNALLLGDSALYLCASSLVPGSNTGELFFGEGSRLTVL.

This sequence joins TRBV27 and TRBJ2-7; D call uncertain. The germline V gene encodes CDR1 MNHEY and CDR2 SMNVEV (reference sequence). CDR3 length: 13 amino acids. Trimming pared 2 bases from V and 3 bases from J, leaving 8 bases between. Here the CDR3 DNA reads TGTGCCAGCAGTTTACCCCCCTACTACGAGCAGTACTTC. Translating it yields CASSLPPYYEQYF.

The rearrangement joins TRBV2 to TRBJ1-2; the match to TRBD1 covers 7 bases. CDR3 length: 14 amino acids. Looked up from germline, CDR1 is SNHLY and CDR2 is FYNNEI. Trimming removed 3 bases from V and 4 bases from J; junction bases left unmatched: 5. CDR3 nucleotides: TGTGCCAGCAGTGATGGACAGGCGAGCTATGGCTACACCTTC. Translated: CASSDGQASYGYTF.

This sequence joins TRBV6-6 and TRBJ1-3; 8 bases map to TRBD1. In germline, CDR1 is MNHNY, CDR2 SVGAGI (reference sequence). This CDR3 is 15 amino acids long. Germline trimming cut 6 bases from V and 4 bases from J; bases unmatched to any gene: 8. CDR3 coding DNA: TGTGCCAGCAGAGCTTTGGACAGGGAGGGAAACACCATATATTTT. Residues: CASRALDREGNTIYF.

In DNA, the CDR3 is TGTGCCAGCACCATCACAGGGTGGGGGTATGGCTACACCTTC. Translating gives CASTITGWGYGYTF. The chain links TRBV6-6 to TRBJ1-2, with TRBD1 as a possible D gene (6 bases). This CDR3 comprises 14 residues. The V gene's germline CDR1 is MNHNY and CDR2 SVGAGI (reference sequence). The V end was cut by 7 bases, the J end by 5 bases, with 17 bases between.

The chain uses TRBV6-2 or TRBV6-3 and TRBJ2-3; TRBD1 might be the D (5 bases). V was cut by 4 bases and J by 2 bases, with 16 bases left in between. There are 16 residues in the CDR3. Germline CDR1 is MNHEY and CDR2 is SVGEGT. CDR3 amino acids: CASSFAVQGTTDTQYF. The DNA for the CDR3 is TGTGCCAGCAGTTTCGCGGTCCAGGGTACCACAGATACGCAGTATTTT.

The chain carries TRBV5-8 and TRBJ2-3, with 9 bases matching TRBD2. The germline V gene has CDR1 SGHTS and CDR2 YDEGEE. Trimming at V came to 3 bases and at J to 2 bases, leaving 4 bases not matched to a gene. The CDR3 consists of 15 residues. The CDR3 region has the DNA TGTGCCAGCAGCTCTCTAGCGGGACACACAGATACGCAGTATTTT. Translated: CASSSLAGHTDTQYF.

The CDR3 nucleotides read TGCGCCAGCAGCAAGGGACTAGCGGGGGGCATCAATGAGCAGTTCTTC. Its protein is CASSKGLAGGINEQFF. The genes are TRBV5-1 and TRBJ2-1; TRBD2 matches at 15 bases. The CDR3 is 16 amino acids. Germline V lookup: CDR1 SGHRS, CDR2 YFSETQ. The V and J ends lost 4 bases and 6 bases, in that order; junction bases with no gene match: 5.

This chain uses TRBV24-1 with TRBJ2-3; TRBD2 matches 7 bases. CDR3 length: 16 residues. CDR1 is KGHDR, CDR2 SFDVKD, per germline. Trimming removed 3 bases from V and 2 bases from J; junction bases left unmatched: 7. The CDR3 DNA is TGTGCCACCAGTGATCCGCTAGCGGTCTACACAGATACGCAGTATTTT. Encoded protein: CATSDPLAVYTDTQYF.

A few counts support this clone. The chain links TRBV5-6 to TRBJ1-4, with TRBD1 as a possible D gene (5 bases). Germline V gene sequence: CDR1 SGHDT, CDR2 YYEEEE. The CDR3 is 15 amino acids. V was shortened by 8 bases and J by 3 bases, with 17 bases between the two germline ends. The CDR3, as DNA: TGTGCCAGTTCGACAGCCTTATTCGCTAATGAAAAACTGTTTTTT. Its translation: CASSTALFANEKLFF.

The CDR3 DNA reads as TGTGCCAGCAGCCCTCCCAAGCGGGGGGTGGTAGATACGCAGTATTTT. It codes for CASSPPKRGVVDTQYF. The genes are TRBV9 and TRBJ2-3; 9 bases line up with TRBD2. The length of the CDR3 is 16 residues. Germline V gene lookup returns CDR1 SGDLS and CDR2 YYNGEE. After removal of 4 bases from V and 5 bases from J, the junction contained 11 bases not matched to a gene.

The chain carries TRBV24-1 and TRBJ2-5; tentatively, D is TRBD2 (6 bases). Trimming pared 5 bases from V and 2 bases from J, leaving 20 bases between. The CDR3 has 17 residues. The germline CDR1 and CDR2 sequences are KGHDR and SFDVKD. The CDR3 DNA sequence: TGTGCCACCAGTGCGGCGGGACTTAGTCAAACTCAAGAGACCCAGTACTTC. As protein: CATSAAGLSQTQETQYF.

The V call is TRBV11-3, the J call TRBJ2-7; tentatively, D is TRBD2 (5 bases). CDR3 length equals 18 residues. Trimming shortened V by 5 bases and J by 0 bases, and 23 bases separated the two germline ends. CDR1 and CDR2 from the germline V gene are SGHNT and YENEEA. CDR3 sequence (DNA): TGTGCCAGCAGCCCCCGGGCCTCGATCGGGATAAACTCCTACGAGCAGTACTTC. Translation: CASSPRASIGINSYEQYF.

This clone was detected only once. The V gene is TRBV28, the J gene TRBJ2-7; TRBD1 matches 7 bases. Losses at the gene ends were 5 bases for V and 0 bases for J; bases not matched to a gene: 7. The germline V gene has CDR1 MDHEN and CDR2 SYDVKM. The CDR3 totals 15 residues. This CDR3 reads CASSATNRGSYEQYF. The CDR3 nucleotides are TGTGCCAGCAGTGCTACCAACAGGGGCTCCTACGAGCAGTACTTC.

The V call is TRBV9, the J call TRBJ1-1, with D tentatively TRBD1 (5 bases). Trimming removed 6 bases from V and 1 base from J, with 10 bases in between. The CDR3 sequence is 13 residues long. Germline V gives CDR1 SGDLS, CDR2 YYNGEE. The DNA of the CDR3 is TGTGCCAGCACCCTAGGGGCGAACACTGAAGCTTTCTTT. Translating gives CASTLGANTEAFF.

This clone was detected once. The chain has TRBV24-1 and TRBJ2-5, with 9 positions matching TRBD1. CDR3 size: 16 residues. V was pared by 5 bases and J by 7 bases, with 13 bases of the junction left unmatched. In germline, CDR1 is KGHDR, CDR2 SFDVKD. CDR3 nucleotides: TGTGCCACCAGTGCGAAGGACAGGGGCAACGGGGGGACCCAGTACTTC. Translation gives CATSAKDRGNGGTQYF.

This chain joins TRBV20-1 and TRBJ2-2, with 7 nucleotides matching TRBD2. V shed 3 bases, J shed 4 bases, and the junction held 11 bases outside the gene matches. CDR3 size: 16 residues. CDR1 DFQATT and CDR2 SNEGSKA come from the germline V gene (reference sequence). The CDR3 region is CSASGPGGGSTGELFF. CDR3 DNA: TGCAGTGCTAGTGGGCCAGGCGGGGGATCCACCGGGGAGCTGTTTTTT.

This clone was counted between two and nine times. This chain uses TRBV9 with TRBJ2-7, with TRBD2 matching over 7 bases. The ends lost 4 bases at V and 6 bases at J; junction bases unmatched: 16. The CDR3 runs 16 residues. Germline V gene data show CDR1 as SGDLS and CDR2 as YYNGEE. The CDR3 loop reads CASSPQWEGEGPEQYF. CDR3 nucleotides: TGTGCCAGCAGCCCTCAATGGGAGGGTGAGGGGCCCGAGCAGTACTTC.

In its sample, this clone was seen once. The chain combines TRBV19 with TRBJ2-2; D may be TRBD1 (6 bases). CDR3 length equals 14 residues. The germline gives CDR1 LNHDA, CDR2 SQIVND (reference sequence). With 4 bases removed from V and 1 base from J, the gap between germline ends came to 7 bases. In DNA form, the CDR3 reads TGTGCCAGTAGTAACAGGGAGAACACCGGGGAGCTGTTTTTT. Its protein is CASSNRENTGELFF.

This clone was recorded once. V gene TRBV20-1 combines with J gene TRBJ1-1; possible D gene TRBD1, 5 bases. Per germline, CDR1 DFQATT and CDR2 SNEGSKA (reference sequence). V shed 3 bases and J shed 6 bases, with 26 bases lying between them. This CDR3 is built from 17 residues. The CDR3 nucleotides are TGCAGTGCTAGTTTCTATCGGCTAGGGGTCAACACCCCTGAAGCTTTCTTT. This sequence encodes CSASFYRLGVNTPEAFF.

The CDR3 loop is CASTREVLNYGYTF. The DNA of the CDR3 is TGTGCCAGCACCAGAGAGGTCCTTAACTATGGCTACACCTTC. V and J are TRBV6-5 and TRBJ1-2, with unresolved D. The CDR3 covers 14 residues. Trimming removed 7 bases from V and 1 base from J, with 13 bases in between. Germline V gene data show CDR1 as MNHEY and CDR2 as SVGAGI.

The rearrangement joins TRBV2 to TRBJ1-2; D perhaps matches TRBD1 (6 bases). The V end lost 7 bases, the J end lost 6 bases, and 21 bases lay between the germline ends. Germline CDR1 is SNHLY and CDR2 is FYNNEI. The CDR3 runs to 15 residues. CDR3: CASNTRQEEIDGYTF. The CDR3 region has the DNA TGTGCCAGCAACACCAGACAGGAAGAGATCGATGGCTACACCTTC.

This clone has more than one count but fewer than ten. The V gene is TRBV5-5, the J gene TRBJ2-7; TRBD1 agrees at 9 bases. This CDR3 comprises 15 residues. The J segment lost 3 bases and the V segment lost 3 bases, leaving 7 bases of the junction unmatched. The germline V gene has CDR1 SGHKS and CDR2 YYEKEE (reference sequence). The CDR3 sequence is CASSWAGTGSYEQYF. The DNA for the CDR3 is TGTGCCAGCAGCTGGGCCGGGACAGGGAGCTACGAGCAGTACTTC.

This chain joins TRBV7-8 and TRBJ1-1, with no clear D. V lost 5 bases and J 4 bases, leaving 5 bases between the germline ends. The CDR3 sequence is 11 residues long. Looked up from germline, CDR1 is SGHVS and CDR2 is FQNEAQ. CDR3 protein: CASSPSTEAFF. The CDR3 nucleotides are TGTGCCAGCAGCCCTAGCACTGAAGCTTTCTTT.

This clone appeared a single time. This chain links TRBV5-1 with TRBJ1-4, with D unresolved. The CDR3 runs to 13 residues. Trimming removed 5 bases from V and 5 bases from J, with 10 bases in between. CDR1 is SGHRS, CDR2 YFSETQ, per germline. In DNA form, the CDR3 reads TGCGCCAGCAGAGGAGGAGGAAATGAAAAACTGTTTTTT. This gives the protein CASRGGGNEKLFF. Full variable domain (remainder filled in from reference TRBV5-1 and TRBJ1-4): KAGVTQTPRYLIKTRGQQVTLSCSPISGHRSVSWYQQTPGQGLQFLFEYFSETQRNKGNFPGRFSGRQFSNSRSEMNVSTLELGDSALYLCASRGGGNEKLFFGSGTQLSVL.

The chain carries TRBV10-1 and TRBJ2-7, with TRBD2 as a possible D gene (6 bases). Trimming pared 4 bases from V and 2 bases from J, leaving 15 bases between. Germline V lookup: CDR1 WNHNN, CDR2 SYGVQD (reference sequence). The CDR3 extends over 15 amino acids. The CDR3 reads CASSGGLPPAYEQYF. The CDR3 DNA reads TGCGCCAGCAGTGGAGGACTACCCCCCGCCTACGAGCAGTACTTC.

The chain joins TRBV27 to TRBJ1-6; D may be TRBD1 (5 bases). Looked up from germline, CDR1 is MNHEY and CDR2 is SMNVEV (reference sequence). The CDR3 spans 17 residues. V was clipped by 3 bases and J by 0 bases, with 12 bases between them. The CDR3 sequence is CASSLEGFSSYNSPLHF. CDR3 bases: TGTGCCAGCAGTTTGGAGGGGTTCAGCTCCTATAATTCACCCCTCCACTTT.

The chain combines TRBV6-5 with TRBJ1-2, with D perhaps matching TRBD1 (6 bases). The CDR3 spans 14 residues. The ends were cut back, 6 bases at V and 6 bases at J, with 17 bases in the middle. Germline V gene lookup returns CDR1 MNHEY and CDR2 SVGAGI. The CDR3 sequence is CASRRGGARDGYTF. CDR3 bases: TGTGCCAGCAGGCGAGGGGGAGCCAGGGATGGCTACACCTTC.

This clone was detected only once. The V and J genes are TRBV23-1 and TRBJ2-7; D possibly corresponds to TRBD1 (6 bases). TRBV23-1 is known as an ORF, though its function is uncertain. The CDR3 covers 19 residues. V shed 11 bases and J shed 4 bases, with 36 bases lying between them. The CDR3 DNA reads as TGCGCCTCGCCCTCTTCGACAGGAGGTAGGACCCTTCCCGTTTACGAGCAGTACTTC. This encodes CASPSSTGGRTLPVYEQYF.